This T cell receptor (beta chain) was identified in a study of shared clonotypes between healthy human individuals (dated by TCRdb to 2018 to 2020). Notes on the research overall: The cohort included three men and a couple of women between 18 and 49 years of age. Per donor, leukapheresis produced somewhere between about 0.85 and 10 billion PBMCs. To estimate repertoire size and how much clonotype sharing occurs between individuals, the study deeply sequenced the blood TCR repertoires of five healthy adults. For each donor, three plates each were used for CD4 naive and CD4 memory, two plates were used for CD8 naive, and one plate was used for CD8 memory. Different laboratories and diverse techniques were used to prepare libraries and sequence TCR repertoires, to increase sequencing depth and limit assay-specific biases.

The paper's findings and limits, for the study overall: Pairwise subsampling led to the expectation that sequencing depth would affect the degree of clonotype sharing among donors. Rarefaction of sorted-subset datasets indicated incomplete sequencing despite the large sequencing depth. Compared with non-shared clonotypes, clonotypes shared by all four sorted-subset donors had higher generation probabilities. When several donors were compared, the shared fraction of clonotypes was about 5% for naive CD4, approximately 3.3% for naive CD8, more than 2% for memory CD4, and less than 0.5% for memory CD8. Estimated clonotype richness was generally larger for naive than for memory subsets. The genetic and exposure-history diversity represented was limited by the small number of donors. Sampling was restricted to blood, and TCR repertoires in tissue are likely to differ from TCR repertoires in blood.

V is pared back by 5 bases and J by 4 bases, with 8 bases lying between the germline termini. CDR1 and CDR2 were assigned from the germline V gene as MDHEN and SYDVKM. Measured from the cysteine to the phenylalanine, the CDR3 is 12 residues long. Only the CDR3 portion is preserved as DNA: 36 bases, with reading frame beginning at the first base. Healthy HIV-negative adults with no recently reported acute infections or vaccinations were included as donors. Every donor was a Caucasian adult living in Nashville, Tennessee, USA. CD4+ T cells were enriched through magnetic negative selection, after which naive cells were positively selected on CD45RA and the remaining negative fraction served as the memory subset. Blood was obtained by leukapheresis, after which PBMCs were separated by Ficoll-Histopaque density gradient centrifugation and cryopreserved in liquid nitrogen vapor phase. Analytical flow cytometry was used to check the purity and quantity of each magnetically sorted T cell population. Genomic DNA was isolated from each sorted fraction and quantified by UV absorbance on a Nanodrop 2000c.

TCR CDR3 regions were amplified from genomic DNA by multiplex PCR using the deep immunoSEQ assay. For each cell subset, the extracted genomic DNA was distributed evenly across all wells of several immunoSEQ 96-well plates, and each plate served as one replicate. Each replicate PCR for sorted subsets received around 200 ng genomic DNA, equal to about 29,000 T cell genomes. Purified libraries were measured with a Qubit 3.0 fluorometer, size-checked on a Bioanalyzer 2100, and measured again with the KAPA Library Quantification kit. Each immunoSEQ 96-well plate was sequenced on its own single-read 150-cycle Illumina NextSeq 550 flow cell. In the paper's pipeline: Because only junctional sequences without quality scores were contained in the immunoSEQ output, filtering matching that applied to full-length reads could not be performed. To assign V/J genes and CDR3, sequences were annotated using PyIR, a Python wrapper for IgBLAST v1.9, with IMGT germline references. Any read was removed if the V/J assignment was weak (E-value above 1e-6), the CDR3 was missing, or the read contained stop codons, out-of-frame junctions, or ambiguous translated residues. V3J clonotypes were defined as sequences sharing the same inferred V gene, J gene, and CDR3 amino acid sequence. Percentage overlap between repertoires was computed as shared unique clonotypes divided by the size of the smaller repertoire. Three approaches were used to assess repertoire richness: RTK rarefaction, the Chao1 estimator, and Recon v2.1 estimates of unobserved clonotypes. For all TCRbeta clonotypes obtained by the gDNA method from four donors, generation probabilities were computed with OLGA. TCRdb re-hosts the immuneACCESS table, in-frame sequences only. Its copies lack some clones; in the studies checked, an unresolved V gene accounts for under half of them, and the cause for the rest is not known. Clone size and the V and J calls come from that table; the DNA yielded D and trimming. This sample has about 2 million clones in its table, and over 85% of those were observed once. 0.13% of the sample is held by the ten biggest clonotypes.

For this clone: The target of this receptor is not known. Just one base apart from a much larger clone, this may be a read error.

Specimen: naive CD4+ T cells sorted from blood. This sample's cell subset or site label indicates: CD45RA+ positively selected. Recombination connected TRBV28 to TRBJ1-2; possibly the D gene is TRBD1, per 6 matching bases. The receptor comes from a man between 18 and 29 years old in good health. The CDR3 region has the sequence CASSPDSYGYTF. The DNA is as follows: TGTGCCAGCAGTCCGGACAGCTATGGCTACACCTTC.